The next 10 T cell receptor beta chains were all read from a single sample in a study of long-term antiretroviral therapy in people with HIV. Researchers ran immunoSEQ v3.0 at survey level. Sequencing used immunoSEQ multiplex PCR; TCRdb keeps in-frame clones, though not all of them. The sample lists fewer than 25,000 clones, approximately 90% occurring once. The material sequenced was unsorted PBMCs, taken 1.8 years before starting antiretroviral therapy. Source of these receptors: a man over 45 with HIV.

V gene TRBV7-2 combines with J gene TRBJ2-1; weak D call: TRBD2 (6 bases). CDR3 length: 16 amino acids. In germline, CDR1 is SGHTA, CDR2 FQGNSA. V was pared by 5 bases and J by 2 bases, with 16 bases between. CDR3 sequence: CASSRPGSGTYNEQFF. DNA for the CDR3: TGTGCCAGCAGCCGACCCGGGAGCGGTACCTACAATGAGCAGTTCTTC.

The chain links TRBV18 to TRBJ1-2, with 11 bases that match TRBD1. The CDR3 sequence is 16 residues long. Trimming removed 6 bases from V and 6 bases from J; junction bases left unmatched: 12. Germline CDR1 reads KGHSH; CDR2 reads LQKENI. The CDR3 nucleotides are TGTGCCAGCTCCCCCGGACAGGGGGCATATTGGAATGGCTACACCTTC. It codes for CASSPGQGAYWNGYTF.

DNA for the CDR3: TGTGCCAGCTCATTGGGACTCCGCACAGATACGCAGTATTTT. Its protein product is CASSLGLRTDTQYF. The chain employs TRBV18 and TRBJ2-3; D perhaps matches TRBD2 (6 bases). CDR1 is KGHSH, CDR2 LQKENI, per germline. Trimming took 5 bases from V and 1 from J, leaving 10 bases between them. The CDR3 runs 14 residues.

CDR3 amino acids: CASSNYEQYF. CDR3 bases: TGTGCCAGCAGCAACTACGAGCAGTACTTC. The rearrangement links TRBV7-2 to TRBJ2-7; no clear D gene. Germline lookup yields CDR1 SGHTA and CDR2 FQGNSA. Trimming took off 5 bases at V and 3 bases at J, with 2 bases between the two ends. The CDR3 contains 10 residues.

The chain joins TRBV5-1 to TRBJ2-2; TRBD2 agrees at 7 bases. Germline V gives CDR1 SGHRS, CDR2 YFSETQ. Trimming removed 0 bases from V and 3 bases from J; junction bases left unmatched: 2. The CDR3 contains 15 residues. CDR3 sequence (DNA): TGCGCCAGCAGCTTGGCCGCGGGGGACACCGGGGAGCTGTTTTTT. It translates to CASSLAAGDTGELFF. Looking up the rest from reference TRBV5-1 and TRBJ2-2 gives the full variable domain: KAGVTQTPRYLIKTRGQQVTLSCSPISGHRSVSWYQQTPGQGLQFLFEYFSETQRNKGNFPGRFSGRQFSNSRSEMNVSTLELGDSALYLCASSLAAGDTGELFFGEGSRLTVL.

The chain couples TRBV25-1 to TRBJ1-5; 8 bases fit TRBD1. The germline gives CDR1 MGHDK, CDR2 SYGVNS. The CDR3 consists of 15 residues. The V segment lost 7 bases and the J segment 6 bases; nucleotides outside the gene matches: 11. The CDR3 is CASNFRRGRVQPQHF. Written as DNA, the CDR3 is TGTGCCAGCAATTTTCGCAGGGGGCGCGTTCAGCCCCAGCATTTT.

The chain recombines TRBV18 with TRBJ2-2, with a possible D match to TRBD2 (6 bases). The CDR3 sequence is 16 residues long. V gave up 5 bases and J gave up 4 bases, with 17 bases separating them. In germline, CDR1 is KGHSH, CDR2 LQKENI. The CDR3 DNA follows: TGTGCCAGCTCAACGGGACTGGGCGGTGTCACCGGGGAGCTGTTTTTT. This codes for CASSTGLGGVTGELFF.

The chain joins TRBV18 to TRBJ1-1, with 9 bases matching TRBD1. Trimming at V came to 5 bases and at J to 3 bases, leaving 4 bases not matched to a gene. This CDR3 contains 14 residues. Germline values: CDR1 KGHSH, CDR2 LQKENI. As DNA, the CDR3 is TGTGCCAGCTCAGACCGGGACAGGGACACTGAAGCTTTCTTT. Protein product: CASSDRDRDTEAFF.

This clone showed up just once. The CDR3 sequence is CASSFGDYGYTF. The CDR3 bases are TGTGCCAGCAGCTTCGGGGACTATGGCTACACCTTC. The genes are TRBV7-9 and TRBJ1-2; unclear D gene. The germline V gene encodes CDR1 SEHNR and CDR2 FQNEAQ (reference sequence). The V and J ends lost 3 bases and 3 bases respectively, with 5 bases between them. The CDR3 sequence is 12 residues long.

The chain employs TRBV6-1 and TRBJ2-7; D uncertain. The germline gives CDR1 MNHNS, CDR2 SASEGT. The CDR3 sequence is 15 residues long. V lost 7 bases to trimming and J lost 2 bases, with 18 bases between them. The CDR3 sequence is CASTPLLSGPYEQYF. The CDR3 DNA reads as TGTGCCAGCACCCCCTTACTGTCCGGGCCCTACGAGCAGTACTTC.